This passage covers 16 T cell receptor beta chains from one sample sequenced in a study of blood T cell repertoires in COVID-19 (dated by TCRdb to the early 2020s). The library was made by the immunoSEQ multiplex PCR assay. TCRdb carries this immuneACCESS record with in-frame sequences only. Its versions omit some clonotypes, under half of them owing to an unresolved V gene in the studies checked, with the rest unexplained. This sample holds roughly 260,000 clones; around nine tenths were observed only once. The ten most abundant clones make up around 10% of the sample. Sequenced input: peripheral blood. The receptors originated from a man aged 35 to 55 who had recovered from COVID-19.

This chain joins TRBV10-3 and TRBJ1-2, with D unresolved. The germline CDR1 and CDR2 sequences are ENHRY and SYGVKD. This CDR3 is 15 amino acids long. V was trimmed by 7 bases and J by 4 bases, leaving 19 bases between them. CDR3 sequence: CAINEGTKRPYGYTF. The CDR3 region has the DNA TGTGCCATCAACGAGGGCACCAAAAGGCCCTATGGCTACACCTTC.

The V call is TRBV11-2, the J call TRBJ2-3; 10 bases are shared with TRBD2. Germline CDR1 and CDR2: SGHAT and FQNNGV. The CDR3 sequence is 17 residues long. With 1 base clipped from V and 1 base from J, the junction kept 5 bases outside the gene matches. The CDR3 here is CASSLVVSGRGTDTQYF. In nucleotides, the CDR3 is TGTGCCAGCAGCTTAGTCGTCAGCGGGAGGGGCACAGATACGCAGTATTTT.

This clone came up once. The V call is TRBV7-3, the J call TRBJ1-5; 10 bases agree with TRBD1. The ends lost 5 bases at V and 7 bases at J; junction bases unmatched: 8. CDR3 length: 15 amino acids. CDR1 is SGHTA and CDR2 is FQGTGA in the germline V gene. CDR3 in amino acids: CASSPSDRGRQPQHF. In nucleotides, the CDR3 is TGTGCCAGCAGCCCGAGCGACAGGGGGCGACAGCCCCAGCATTTT.

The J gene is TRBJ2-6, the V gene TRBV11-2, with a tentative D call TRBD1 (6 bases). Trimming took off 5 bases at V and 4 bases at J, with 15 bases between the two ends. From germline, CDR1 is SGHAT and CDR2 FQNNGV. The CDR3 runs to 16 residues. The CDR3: CASSLRQAIGANVLTF. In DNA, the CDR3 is TGTGCCAGCAGCCTGAGACAGGCAATCGGGGCCAACGTCCTGACTTTC.

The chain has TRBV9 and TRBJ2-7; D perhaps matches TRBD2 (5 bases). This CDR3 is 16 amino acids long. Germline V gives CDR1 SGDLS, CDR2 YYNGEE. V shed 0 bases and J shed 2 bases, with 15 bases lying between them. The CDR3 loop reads CASSVGGLRGAYEQYF. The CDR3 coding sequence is TGTGCCAGCAGCGTAGGAGGACTGCGAGGAGCCTACGAGCAGTACTTC.

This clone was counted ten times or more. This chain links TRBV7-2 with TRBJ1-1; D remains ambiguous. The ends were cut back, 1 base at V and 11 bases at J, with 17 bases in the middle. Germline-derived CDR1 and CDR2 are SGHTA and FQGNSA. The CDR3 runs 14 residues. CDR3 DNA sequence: TGTGCCAGCAGCTTAGTCCCAGACCAGATGGAGGCTTTCTTT. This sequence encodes CASSLVPDQMEAFF.

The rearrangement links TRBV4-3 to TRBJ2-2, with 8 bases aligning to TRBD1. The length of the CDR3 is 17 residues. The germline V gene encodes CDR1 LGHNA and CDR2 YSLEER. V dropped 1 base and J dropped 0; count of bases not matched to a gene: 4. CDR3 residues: CASSQAPGGPNTGELFF. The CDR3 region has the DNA TGCGCCAGCAGCCAAGCCCCAGGGGGCCCGAACACCGGGGAGCTGTTTTTT.

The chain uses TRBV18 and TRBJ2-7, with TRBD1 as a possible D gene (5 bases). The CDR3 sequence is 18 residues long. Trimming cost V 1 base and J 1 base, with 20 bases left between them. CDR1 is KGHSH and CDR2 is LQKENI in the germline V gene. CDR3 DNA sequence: TGTGCCAGCTCACCACTTCCGGCAGGGCCATTCTCTTCCTACGAGCAGTACTTC. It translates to CASSPLPAGPFSSYEQYF.

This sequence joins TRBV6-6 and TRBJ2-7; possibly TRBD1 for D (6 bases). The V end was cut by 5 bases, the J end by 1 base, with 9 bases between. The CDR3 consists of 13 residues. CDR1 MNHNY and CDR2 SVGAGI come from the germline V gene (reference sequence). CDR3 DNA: TGTGCCAGCAGTCACGGGACATCCTACGAGCAGTACTTC. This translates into CASSHGTSYEQYF.

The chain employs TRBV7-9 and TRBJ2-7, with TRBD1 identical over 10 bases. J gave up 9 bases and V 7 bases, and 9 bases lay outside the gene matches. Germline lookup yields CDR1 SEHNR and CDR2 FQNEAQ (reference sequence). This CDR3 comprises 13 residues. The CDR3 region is CASTGTGERGQYF. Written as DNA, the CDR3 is TGTGCCAGCACCGGGACAGGGGAACGTGGGCAGTACTTC.

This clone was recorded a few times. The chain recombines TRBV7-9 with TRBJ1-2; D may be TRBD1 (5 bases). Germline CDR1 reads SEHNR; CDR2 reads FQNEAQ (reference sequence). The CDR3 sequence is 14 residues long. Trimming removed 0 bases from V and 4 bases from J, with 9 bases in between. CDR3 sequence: CASSLATGFYGYTF. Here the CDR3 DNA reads TGTGCCAGCAGCTTAGCCACAGGTTTCTATGGCTACACCTTC.

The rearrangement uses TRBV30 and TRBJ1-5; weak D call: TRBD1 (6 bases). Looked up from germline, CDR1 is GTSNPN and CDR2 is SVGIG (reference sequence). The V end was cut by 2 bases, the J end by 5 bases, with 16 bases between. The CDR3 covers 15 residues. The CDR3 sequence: CAWSPPDRRDQPQHF. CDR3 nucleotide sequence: TGTGCCTGGAGTCCCCCTGACAGGCGGGATCAGCCCCAGCATTTT.

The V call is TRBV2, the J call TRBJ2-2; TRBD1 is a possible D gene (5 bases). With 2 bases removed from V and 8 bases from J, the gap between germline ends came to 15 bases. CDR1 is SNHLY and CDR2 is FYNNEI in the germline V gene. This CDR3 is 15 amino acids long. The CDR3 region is CASSELKGVPGELFF. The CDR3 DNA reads TGTGCCAGCAGTGAACTTAAAGGGGTTCCGGGGGAGCTGTTTTTT.

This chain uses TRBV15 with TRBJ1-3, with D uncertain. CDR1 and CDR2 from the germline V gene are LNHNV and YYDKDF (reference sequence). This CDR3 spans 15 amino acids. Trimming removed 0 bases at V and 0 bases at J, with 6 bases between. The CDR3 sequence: CATSRDWLSGNTIYF. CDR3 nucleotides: TGTGCCACCAGCAGAGATTGGCTCTCTGGAAACACCATATATTTT.

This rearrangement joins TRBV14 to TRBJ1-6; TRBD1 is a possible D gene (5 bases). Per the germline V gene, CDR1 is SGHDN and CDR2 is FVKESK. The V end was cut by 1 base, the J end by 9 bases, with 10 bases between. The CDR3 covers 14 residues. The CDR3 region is CASSQAGSSSPLHF. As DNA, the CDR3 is TGTGCCAGCAGCCAAGCAGGGTCCAGTTCACCCCTCCACTTT.

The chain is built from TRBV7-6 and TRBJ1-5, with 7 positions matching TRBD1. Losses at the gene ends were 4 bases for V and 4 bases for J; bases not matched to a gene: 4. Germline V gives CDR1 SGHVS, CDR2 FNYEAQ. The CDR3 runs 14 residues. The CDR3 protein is CASSSGQINQPQHF. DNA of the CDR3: TGTGCCAGCAGCTCGGGACAGATTAATCAGCCCCAGCATTTT. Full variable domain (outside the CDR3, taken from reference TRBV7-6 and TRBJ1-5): GAGVSQSPRYKVTKRGQDVALRCDPISGHVSLYWYRQALGQGPEFLTYFNYEAQQDKSGLPNDRFSAERPEGSISTLTIQRTEQRDSAMYRCASSSGQINQPQHFGDGTRLSIL.